A single sample gave rise to the 5 T cell receptor beta chains below, sequenced in a study of blood T cell repertoires in COVID-19. Clones were sequenced by immunoSEQ multiplex PCR, and TCRdb holds only the in-frame ones, with some missing. This table has roughly 410,000 clones, around nine tenths appearing once. The sequenced sample consisted of peripheral blood. Source of these receptors: a woman in her thirties or forties with COVID-19, enrolled during active disease.

V gene TRBV5-1 combines with J gene TRBJ1-6, with a weak D call TRBD1 (5 bases). The CDR3 is 13 amino acids. The V and J ends lost 7 bases and 10 bases respectively, with 15 bases between them. The germline CDR1 and CDR2 sequences are SGHRS and YFSETQ. The CDR3 region is CASRDSSRSPLHF. In nucleotides, the CDR3 is TGCGCCAGCCGTGACAGCAGCAGGTCACCCCTCCACTTT.

The chain joins TRBV6-2 or TRBV6-3 to TRBJ1-5; 7 bases align to TRBD1. Germline CDR1 reads MNHEY; CDR2 reads SVGEGT. Trimming took 4 bases from V and 5 from J; bases not matched to a gene: 5. The CDR3 runs 14 residues. CDR3 sequence (DNA): TGTGCCAGCAGTTTAACAGGGGCCCATCAGCCCCAGCATTTT. It specifies CASSLTGAHQPQHF.

The chain links TRBV5-6 to TRBJ1-2; 8 bases line up with TRBD1. The germline V gene encodes CDR1 SGHDT and CDR2 YYEEEE. Trimming took 4 bases from V and 8 from J; bases not matched to a gene: 7. The CDR3 runs to 13 residues. CDR3 in DNA: TGTGCCAGCAGCACCGGGACAGGTGGCGGCTACACCTTC. Amino acid sequence: CASSTGTGGGYTF.

The rearrangement joins TRBV27 to TRBJ2-1; D is perhaps TRBD2 (5 bases). Germline values: CDR1 MNHEY, CDR2 SMNVEV (reference sequence). This CDR3 contains 13 residues. V was shortened by 3 bases and J by 8 bases, with 11 bases between the two germline ends. The CDR3: CASSFRGSHEQFF. As DNA, the CDR3 is TGTGCCAGCAGTTTCCGAGGGTCCCATGAGCAGTTCTTC.

V usage is TRBV5-6 and J usage is TRBJ1-1; 9 positions agree with TRBD1. The CDR3 covers 15 residues. J was trimmed by 4 bases and V by 5 bases; bases with no gene match: 9. The V gene's germline CDR1 is SGHDT and CDR2 YYEEEE. As DNA, the CDR3 is TGTGCCAGCAGTTCCGGGGACAGGGAAGGCACTGAAGCTTTCTTT. This codes for CASSSGDREGTEAFF.